Listed here are 20 T cell receptor beta chains from one sample, sequenced in a study of T cell repertoires in cytomegalovirus infection. The antigens these receptors bind are not known. TCRdb ran MiXCR on the reads and lists one entry per CDR3 protein. The sample consists of 450,000 to 600,000 distinct CDR3 sequences, approximately 42% of them appearing once. Sequences were derived from cultured PBMCs, sampled from culture after CMV antigen stimulation. Every receptor here comes from a human donor in good health (CMV status not recorded). Some clones in this sample may be carry-over from other donors' samples.

The V call is TRBV7-8, the J call TRBJ1-2; D is uncertain. V was trimmed by 8 bases and J by 7 bases, leaving 20 bases between them. The CDR3 sequence is 14 residues long. Germline V gene lookup returns CDR1 SGHVS and CDR2 FQNEAQ. CDR3 bases: TGTGCCAGCGGTCCCCCTGGTCACCTGCGTGGCTACACCTTC. This codes for CASGPPGHLRGYTF.

This clonotype appeared a few times. J is TRBJ1-4 and V is TRBV7-2; D not resolved. The CDR3 totals 13 residues. With 6 bases removed from V and 5 bases from J, the gap between germline ends came to 10 bases. CDR1 and CDR2 (germline): SGHTA, FQGNSA. CDR3 sequence (DNA): TGTGCCAGCAGGGAGCGGAACAATGAAAAACTGTTTTTT. This translates into CASRERNNEKLFF.

CDR3 region: CASSLGQLYTDTQYF. DNA of the CDR3: TGTGCCAGCAGCCTGGGACAGCTCTACACAGATACGCAGTATTTT. This rearrangement joins TRBV7-4 to TRBJ2-3; TRBD1 agrees at 7 bases. The CDR3 runs to 15 residues. Germline V gene data show CDR1 as SGHVT and CDR2 as SQSDAQ. V was clipped by 5 bases and J by 2 bases; unmatched bases: 7.

This rearrangement joins TRBV12-3 or TRBV12-4 to TRBJ2-7, with D hard to call. Trimming took 7 bases from V and 7 from J, leaving 17 bases between them. CDR3 length equals 13 residues. The CDR3 protein is CASKTPLEKEQYF. The CDR3 DNA sequence: TGTGCCAGCAAGACACCCCTAGAAAAGGAGCAGTACTTC.

The chain has TRBV19 and TRBJ2-3; 14 bases are a match to TRBD2. Trimming at V came to 6 bases and at J to 3 bases, leaving 8 bases not matched to a gene. Germline lookup yields CDR1 LNHDA and CDR2 SQIVND (reference sequence). This CDR3 is 17 amino acids long. The CDR3 here is CASSSGLAGVGTDTQYF. For the CDR3, the DNA is TGTGCCAGTAGCTCGGGACTAGCGGGAGTGGGAACAGATACGCAGTATTTT.

For the CDR3, the DNA is TGTGCCAGCAGCCTCAGGACGGGCCAGGATACGCAGTATTTT. Protein product: CASSLRTGQDTQYF. This chain uses TRBV7-6 with TRBJ2-3; D remains unclear. The CDR3 covers 14 residues. Germline values: CDR1 SGHVS, CDR2 FNYEAQ. V was trimmed by 5 bases and J by 6 bases, leaving 15 bases between them.

This clonotype appeared a few times. The rearrangement uses TRBV6-2 or TRBV6-3 and TRBJ2-1; TRBD2 agrees at 13 bases. V dropped 2 bases and J dropped 9; count of bases not matched to a gene: 1. The CDR3 has 14 amino acids. CDR1 is MNHEY, CDR2 SVGEGT, per germline. The CDR3 here is CASSYGLAGAEQFF. CDR3 nucleotide sequence: TGTGCCAGCAGTTACGGACTAGCGGGAGCTGAGCAGTTCTTC.

The rearrangement joins TRBV19 to TRBJ2-2; 10 nucleotides line up with TRBD2. The CDR3 is 16 residues long. The ends lost 5 bases at V and 4 bases at J; junction bases unmatched: 7. Germline CDR1 LNHDA, CDR2 SQIVND (reference sequence). CDR3 in amino acids: CASSPAGGPGTGELFF. CDR3 coding DNA: TGTGCCAGTAGTCCAGCGGGAGGGCCGGGCACCGGGGAGCTGTTTTTT.

The rearrangement joins TRBV2 to TRBJ1-1; D is perhaps TRBD1 (5 bases). With 3 bases removed from V and 2 bases from J, the gap between germline ends came to 10 bases. The CDR3 loop spans 14 amino acids. Germline-derived CDR1 and CDR2 are SNHLY and FYNNEI. CDR3 in amino acids: CASSDRGANTEAFF. DNA for the CDR3: TGTGCCAGCAGTGATAGGGGAGCTAACACTGAAGCTTTCTTT.

V usage is TRBV20-1 and J usage is TRBJ2-7, with 8 bases matching TRBD2. V dropped 0 bases and J dropped 5; count of bases not matched to a gene: 6. The CDR3 is 14 amino acids. Germline CDR1 is DFQATT and CDR2 is SNEGSKA (reference sequence). CDR3 DNA sequence: TGCAGTGCTAGAGAGACCGGGGGGGGGCACGAGCAGTACTTC. It yields the protein CSARETGGGHEQYF.

The rearrangement joins TRBV19 to TRBJ1-5; TRBD1 might be the D (5 bases). The CDR3 spans 16 residues. Deletions cut 6 bases from V and 0 bases from J, with 15 bases between. Germline V gene sequence: CDR1 LNHDA, CDR2 SQIVND (reference sequence). The CDR3 sequence: CASRGRGPYSNQPQHF. CDR3 coding DNA: TGTGCCAGTAGGGGACGTGGACCCTATAGCAATCAGCCCCAGCATTTT.

This clonotype came up a few times. The chain is built from TRBV6-1 and TRBJ1-5, with TRBD1 matching over 7 bases. The CDR3 contains 16 residues. With 6 bases clipped from V and 0 bases from J, the junction kept 8 bases outside the gene matches. The V gene's germline CDR1 is MNHNS and CDR2 SASEGT. CDR3 in DNA: TGTGCCAGCAGCCCGGGGACAGCTTATAGCAATCAGCCCCAGCATTTT. This gives the protein CASSPGTAYSNQPQHF.

The count of this clonotype is one. V usage is TRBV5-1 and J usage is TRBJ2-5; 8 bases are shared with TRBD2. J lost 2 bases, V lost 4 bases, and 10 bases had no gene match. Germline-derived CDR1 and CDR2 are SGHRS and YFSETQ. There are 16 residues in the CDR3. The CDR3 DNA follows: TGCGCCAGCAGCAGCAACCCCCGGGAGGGGCAAGAGACCCAGTACTTC. Its protein is CASSSNPREGQETQYF.

The V and J genes are TRBV20-1 and TRBJ2-7, with TRBD1 matching over 9 bases. CDR3 length: 13 amino acids. Trimming at V came to 6 bases and at J to 2 bases, leaving 5 bases not matched to a gene. Germline lookup yields CDR1 DFQATT and CDR2 SNEGSKA (reference sequence). CDR3 loop: CSAQGTGPYEQYF. The CDR3, as DNA: TGCAGTGCGCAGGGGACAGGGCCCTACGAGCAGTACTTC.

The rearrangement uses TRBV12-3 or TRBV12-4 and TRBJ1-2; D is undetermined. Between the trimmed V and J ends, which lost 4 bases and 5 bases, there was a span of 17 bases. The CDR3 is made up of 15 amino acids. In DNA form, the CDR3 reads TGTGCCAGCAGTTCCACATCCCGTGGGATATATGGCTACACCTTC. This codes for CASSSTSRGIYGYTF.

This clonotype has a single count. This rearrangement joins TRBV7-4 to TRBJ2-3; the match to TRBD2 covers 9 bases. The CDR3 runs 16 residues. With V trimmed by 5 bases and J by 6 bases, 12 bases remained unmatched. Germline V gives CDR1 SGHVT, CDR2 SQSDAQ. The CDR3 here is CASSPRGGGARDTQYF. As DNA, the CDR3 is TGTGCCAGCAGCCCTAGGGGCGGGGGGGCCCGGGATACGCAGTATTTT.

The chain combines TRBV11-1 with TRBJ2-1; 13 bases match TRBD2. Germline-derived CDR1 and CDR2 are SGHAT and FQDESV (reference sequence). V dropped 6 bases and J dropped 10; count of bases not matched to a gene: 9. This CDR3 is built from 15 residues. The CDR3 DNA reads as TGTGCCAGCAGTGCGGGACTAGCGGGGATTTACGAGCAGTTCTTC. Translating it yields CASSAGLAGIYEQFF.

For the CDR3, the DNA is TGTGCCAGCAGCTCGACAGTGGCCGGGGAGCTGTTTTTT. Translating it yields CASSSTVAGELFF. This chain links TRBV7-6 with TRBJ2-2; perhaps TRBD1 as D (5 bases). This CDR3 contains 13 residues. With 4 bases removed from V and 6 bases from J, the gap between germline ends came to 9 bases. From germline, CDR1 is SGHVS and CDR2 FNYEAQ.

This clonotype was counted ten times or more. The rearrangement joins TRBV7-2 to TRBJ2-3; 7 bases are a match to TRBD1. CDR1 and CDR2 (germline): SGHTA, FQGNSA. The V and J ends lost 1 base and 3 bases, in that order; junction bases with no gene match: 1. The CDR3 is made up of 14 amino acids. CDR3: CASSLEGATDTQYF. The CDR3 bases are TGTGCCAGCAGCTTAGAGGGGGCTACAGATACGCAGTATTTT.

This clonotype was seen more than once but under ten times. The chain uses TRBV20-1 and TRBJ2-2; 7 positions agree with TRBD1. This CDR3 contains 13 residues. Germline V lookup: CDR1 DFQATT, CDR2 SNEGSKA (reference sequence). Germline trimming cut 6 bases from V and 2 bases from J; bases unmatched to any gene: 3. In DNA, the CDR3 is TGCAGTGCCAGACAGGGAAACACCGGGGAGCTGTTTTTT. Translated: CSARQGNTGELFF.